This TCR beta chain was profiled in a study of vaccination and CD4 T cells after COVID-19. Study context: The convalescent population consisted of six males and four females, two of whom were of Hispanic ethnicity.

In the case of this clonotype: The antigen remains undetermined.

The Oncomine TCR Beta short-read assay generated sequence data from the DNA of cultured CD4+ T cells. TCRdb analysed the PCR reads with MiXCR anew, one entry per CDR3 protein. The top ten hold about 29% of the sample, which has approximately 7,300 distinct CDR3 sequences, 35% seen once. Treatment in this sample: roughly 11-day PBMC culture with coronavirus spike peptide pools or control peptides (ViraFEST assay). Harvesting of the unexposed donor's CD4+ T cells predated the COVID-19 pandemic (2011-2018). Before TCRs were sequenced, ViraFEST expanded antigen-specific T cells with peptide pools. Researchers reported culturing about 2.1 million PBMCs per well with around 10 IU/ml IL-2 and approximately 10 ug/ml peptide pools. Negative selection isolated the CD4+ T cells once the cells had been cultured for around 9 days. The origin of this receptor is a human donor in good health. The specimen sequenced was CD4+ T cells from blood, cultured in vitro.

Here the CDR3 reads CAWSGVKAPQHF. The CDR3 DNA is TGTGCCTGGAGTGGCGTGAAAGCACCCCAGCATTTT. The V gene is TRBV30, the J gene TRBJ1-5, with D uncertain. The germline V and J ends were trimmed by 1 base and 10 bases, with 11 bases remaining between them. Germline V gene data show CDR1 as GTSNPN and CDR2 as SVGIG (reference sequence). This CDR3 has 12 residues.